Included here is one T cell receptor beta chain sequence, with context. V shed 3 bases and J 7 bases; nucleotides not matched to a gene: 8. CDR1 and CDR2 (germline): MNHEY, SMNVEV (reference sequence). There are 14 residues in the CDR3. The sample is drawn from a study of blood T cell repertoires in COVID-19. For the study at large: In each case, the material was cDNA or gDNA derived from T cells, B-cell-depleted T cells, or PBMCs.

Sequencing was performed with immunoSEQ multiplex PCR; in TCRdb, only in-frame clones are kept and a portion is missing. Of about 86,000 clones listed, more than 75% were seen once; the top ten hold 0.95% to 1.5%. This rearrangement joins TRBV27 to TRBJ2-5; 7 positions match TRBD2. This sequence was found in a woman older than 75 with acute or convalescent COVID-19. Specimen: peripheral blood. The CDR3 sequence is CASSFVVGGGTQYF. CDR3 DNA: TGTGCCAGCAGTTTCGTTGTTGGCGGGGGGACCCAGTACTTC.